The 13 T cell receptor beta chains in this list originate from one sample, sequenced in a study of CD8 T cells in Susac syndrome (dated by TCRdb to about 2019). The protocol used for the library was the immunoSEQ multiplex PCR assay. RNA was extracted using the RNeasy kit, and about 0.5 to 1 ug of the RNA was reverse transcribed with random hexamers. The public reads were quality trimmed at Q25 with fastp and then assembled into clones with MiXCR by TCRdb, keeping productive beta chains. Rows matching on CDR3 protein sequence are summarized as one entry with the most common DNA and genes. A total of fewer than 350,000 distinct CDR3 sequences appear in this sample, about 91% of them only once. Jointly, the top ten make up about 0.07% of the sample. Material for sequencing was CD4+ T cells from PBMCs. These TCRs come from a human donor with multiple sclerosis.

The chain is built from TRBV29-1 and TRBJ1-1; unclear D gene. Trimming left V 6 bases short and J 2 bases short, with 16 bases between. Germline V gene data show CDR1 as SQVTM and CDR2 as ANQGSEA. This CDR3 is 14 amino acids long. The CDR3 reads CSVPPGQINTEAFF. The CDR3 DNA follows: TGCAGCGTGCCCCCCGGGCAGATAAACACTGAAGCTTTCTTT.

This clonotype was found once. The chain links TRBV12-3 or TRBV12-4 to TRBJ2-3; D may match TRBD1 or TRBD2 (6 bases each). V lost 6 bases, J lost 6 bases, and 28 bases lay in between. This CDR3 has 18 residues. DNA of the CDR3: TGTGCCAGCAGCCCGGCCGACGGGGGCCGCCGGGGAGATGATACGCAGTATTTT. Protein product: CASSPADGGRRGDDTQYF.

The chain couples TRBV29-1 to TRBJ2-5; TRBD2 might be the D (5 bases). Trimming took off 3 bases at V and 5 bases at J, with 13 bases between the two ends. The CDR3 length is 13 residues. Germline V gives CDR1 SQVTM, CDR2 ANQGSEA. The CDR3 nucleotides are TGCAGCGTTGATTTCAAGGGAGACGAGACCCAGTACTTC. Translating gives CSVDFKGDETQYF.

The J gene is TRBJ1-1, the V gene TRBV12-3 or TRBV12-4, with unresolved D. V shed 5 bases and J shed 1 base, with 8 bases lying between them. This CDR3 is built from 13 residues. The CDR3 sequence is CASSRTQNTEAFF. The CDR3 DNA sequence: TGTGCCAGCAGTCGAACGCAGAACACTGAAGCTTTCTTT.

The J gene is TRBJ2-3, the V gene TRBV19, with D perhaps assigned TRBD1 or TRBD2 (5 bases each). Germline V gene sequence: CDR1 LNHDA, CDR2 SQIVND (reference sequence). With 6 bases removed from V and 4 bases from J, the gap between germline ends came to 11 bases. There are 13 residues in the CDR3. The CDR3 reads CASRSRGADTQYF. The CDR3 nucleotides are TGTGCCAGTAGAAGTCGAGGGGCAGATACGCAGTATTTT.

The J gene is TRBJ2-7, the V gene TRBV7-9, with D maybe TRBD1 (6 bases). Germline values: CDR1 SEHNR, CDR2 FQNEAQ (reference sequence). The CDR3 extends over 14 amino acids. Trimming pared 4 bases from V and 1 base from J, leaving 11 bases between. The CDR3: CASSYEGGSYEQYF. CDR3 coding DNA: TGTGCCAGCAGCTACGAAGGGGGTTCCTACGAGCAGTACTTC.

The CDR3 protein is CASSLGSGPLQGNVLTF. The CDR3 bases are TGTGCCAGCAGCTTGGGGTCGGGGCCCCTACAAGGCAACGTCCTGACTTTC. The V and J genes are TRBV5-4 and TRBJ2-6; possibly TRBD1 or TRBD2 for D (5 bases each). The germline CDR1 and CDR2 sequences are SGHNT and YYREEE (reference sequence). The CDR3 length is 17 residues. The V end lost 0 bases, the J end lost 9 bases, and 19 bases lay between the germline ends.

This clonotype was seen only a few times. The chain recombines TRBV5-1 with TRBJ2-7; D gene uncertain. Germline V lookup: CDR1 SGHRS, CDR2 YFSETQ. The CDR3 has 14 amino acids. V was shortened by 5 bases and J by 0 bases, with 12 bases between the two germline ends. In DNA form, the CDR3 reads TGCGCCAGCAGGCTATCTCTGACCTCCTACGAGCAGTACTTC. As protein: CASRLSLTSYEQYF.

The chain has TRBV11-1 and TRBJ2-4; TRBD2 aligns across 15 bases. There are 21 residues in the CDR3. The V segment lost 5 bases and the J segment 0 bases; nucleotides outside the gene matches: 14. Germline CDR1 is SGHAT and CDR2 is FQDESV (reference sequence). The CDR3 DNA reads TGTGCCAGCAGCCATCAACCCGGGGGACTAGCGGGGGGCCTAGCCAAAAACATTCAGTACTTC. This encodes CASSHQPGGLAGGLAKNIQYF.

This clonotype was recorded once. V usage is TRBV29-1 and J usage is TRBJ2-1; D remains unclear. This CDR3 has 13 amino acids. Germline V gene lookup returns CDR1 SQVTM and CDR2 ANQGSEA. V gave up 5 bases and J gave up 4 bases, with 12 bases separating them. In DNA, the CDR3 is TGCAGCGTTAGGTCGGTGAGGTACAATGAGCAGTTCTTC. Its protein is CSVRSVRYNEQFF.

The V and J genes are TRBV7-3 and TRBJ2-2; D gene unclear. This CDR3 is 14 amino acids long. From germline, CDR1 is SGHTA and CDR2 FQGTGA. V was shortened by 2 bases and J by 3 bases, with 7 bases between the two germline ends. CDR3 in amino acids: CASSLGMYTGELFF. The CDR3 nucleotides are TGTGCCAGCAGCTTAGGGATGTACACCGGGGAGCTGTTTTTT.

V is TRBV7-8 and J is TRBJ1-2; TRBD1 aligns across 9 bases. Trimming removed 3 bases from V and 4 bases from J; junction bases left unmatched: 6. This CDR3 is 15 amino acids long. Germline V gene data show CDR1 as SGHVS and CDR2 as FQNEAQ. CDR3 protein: CASSFRDRALYGYTF. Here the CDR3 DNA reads TGTGCCAGCAGCTTCCGGGACAGGGCGCTCTATGGCTACACCTTC.

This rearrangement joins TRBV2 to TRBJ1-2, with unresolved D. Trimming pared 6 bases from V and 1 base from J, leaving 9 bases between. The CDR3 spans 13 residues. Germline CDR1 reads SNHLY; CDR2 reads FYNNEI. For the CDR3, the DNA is TGTGCCAGCAGGGTGGACGGTAACTATGGCTACACCTTC. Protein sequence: CASRVDGNYGYTF.